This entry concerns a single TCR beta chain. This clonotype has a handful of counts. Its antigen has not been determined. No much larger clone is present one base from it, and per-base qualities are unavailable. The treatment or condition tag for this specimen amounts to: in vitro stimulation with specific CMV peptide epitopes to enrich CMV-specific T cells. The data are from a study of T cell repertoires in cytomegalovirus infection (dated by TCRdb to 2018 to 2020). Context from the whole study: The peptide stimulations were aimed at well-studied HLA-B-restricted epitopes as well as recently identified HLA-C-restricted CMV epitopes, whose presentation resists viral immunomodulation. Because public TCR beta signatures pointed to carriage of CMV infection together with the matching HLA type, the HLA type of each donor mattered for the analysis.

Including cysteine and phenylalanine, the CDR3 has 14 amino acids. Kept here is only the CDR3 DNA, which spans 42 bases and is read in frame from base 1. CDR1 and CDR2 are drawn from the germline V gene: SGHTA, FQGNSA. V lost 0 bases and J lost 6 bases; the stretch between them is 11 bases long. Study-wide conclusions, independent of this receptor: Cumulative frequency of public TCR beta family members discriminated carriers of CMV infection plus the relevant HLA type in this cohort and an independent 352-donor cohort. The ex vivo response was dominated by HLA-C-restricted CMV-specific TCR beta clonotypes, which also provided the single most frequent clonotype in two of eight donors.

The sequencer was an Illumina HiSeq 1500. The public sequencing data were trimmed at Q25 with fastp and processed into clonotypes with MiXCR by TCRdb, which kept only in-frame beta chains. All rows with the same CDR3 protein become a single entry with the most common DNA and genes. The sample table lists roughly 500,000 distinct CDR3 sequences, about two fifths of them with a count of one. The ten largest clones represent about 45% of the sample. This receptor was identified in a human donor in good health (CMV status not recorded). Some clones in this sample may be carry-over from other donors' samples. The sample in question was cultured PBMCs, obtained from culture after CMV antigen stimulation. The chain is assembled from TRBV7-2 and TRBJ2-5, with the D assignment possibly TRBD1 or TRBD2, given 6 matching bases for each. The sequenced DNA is TGTGCCAGCAGCTTAGCGGGGGGCGCGAAGACCCAGTACTTC. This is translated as CASSLAGGAKTQYF.